A selection of T cell receptor beta chains follows, all from one sample in a study of blood T cell repertoires in COVID-19. Libraries were prepared by immunoSEQ multiplex PCR; TCRdb keeps only in-frame clonotypes and omits some of them. The data contain tens of thousands of clones, roughly 87% of them singletons. The specimen sequenced was peripheral blood. All receptors derive from an older man with acute or convalescent COVID-19. The CDR3 runs from the conserved cysteine through the conserved F or W. The D gene is left open where the match is weak. The size field is filled for only some rows; it gives once, few, many or a size class.

V	size	J	length	D	CDR3	DNA
TRBV6-5	-	TRBJ1-5	14	-	CASSPGEGLQPQHF	TGTGCCAGCAGCCCCGGGGAGGGACTGCAGCCCCAGCATTTT
TRBV7-3	-	TRBJ2-2	16	-	CASSSRAAANTGELFF	TGTGCCAGCAGCTCACGAGCGGCCGCGAACACCGGGGAGCTGTTTTTT
TRBV14	-	TRBJ2-1	12	-	CASSLQGSEQFF	TGTGCCAGCAGCCTTCAGGGTAGTGAGCAGTTCTTC
TRBV10-3	-	TRBJ2-7	15	TRBD1	CAISPTGGGSYEQYF	TGTGCCATCAGCCCCACAGGGGGAGGCTCCTACGAGCAGTACTTC
TRBV21-1	-	TRBJ1-1	16	-	CASSVKDRGRNTEAFF	TGTGCCAGCAGCGTAAAGGACAGGGGGCGAAACACTGAAGCTTTCTTT
TRBV7-3	-	TRBJ1-1	16	-	CASSLNGQGRNTEAFF	TGTGCCAGCAGCTTAAACGGGCAGGGGAGGAACACTGAAGCTTTCTTT
TRBV7-2	medium-sized	TRBJ2-7	13	-	CASSLKRAYEQYF	TGTGCCAGCAGCTTGAAGCGGGCCTACGAGCAGTACTTC
TRBV5-5	-	TRBJ2-4	17	-	CASSFLREETAKNIQYF	TGTGCCAGCAGCTTCCTTAGGGAGGAAACGGCCAAAAACATTCAGTACTTC
TRBV3-1/TRBV3-2	-	TRBJ1-6	14	-	CASRQEGFGSPLHF	TGTGCCAGCCGCCAGGAGGGGTTTGGGTCACCCCTCCACTTT
TRBV11-1	-	TRBJ1-5	13	TRBD1	CASSPDRAQPQHF	TGTGCCAGCAGCCCTGACAGGGCTCAGCCCCAGCATTTT
TRBV10-3	-	TRBJ2-7	15	-	CAISSAGQLSYEQYF	TGTGCCATCAGTTCGGCGGGACAGCTATCCTACGAGCAGTACTTC
TRBV2	-	TRBJ2-5	14	-	CASKQSGGGETQYF	TGTGCCAGCAAGCAGTCGGGGGGCGGGGAGACCCAGTACTTC
TRBV12-2	-	TRBJ2-4	18	-	CASRPGQGWALAKNIQYF	TGTGCAAGTCGCCCGGGACAGGGGTGGGCCTTGGCCAAAAACATTCAGTACTTC
TRBV9	-	TRBJ1-6	16	-	CASSAPRGLRYSPLHF	TGTGCCAGCAGCGCTCCCAGGGGCCTGAGGTATTCACCCCTCCACTTT
TRBV7-2	-	TRBJ1-1	14	TRBD1	CASSTGTGITEAFF	TGTGCCAGCAGCACAGGGACAGGGATCACTGAAGCTTTCTTT
TRBV11-3	-	TRBJ2-1	14	TRBD2	CASSWGAGGDEQFF	TGTGCCAGCAGCTGGGGTGCGGGGGGGGATGAGCAGTTCTTC
TRBV7-8	-	TRBJ1-6	13	-	CASSVGGDSPLHF	TGTGCCAGCAGCGTAGGGGGGGACTCACCCCTCCACTTT
TRBV7-2	-	TRBJ2-7	15	-	CASSLDPSVGYEQYF	TGTGCCAGCAGCTTAGATCCTAGCGTAGGTTACGAGCAGTACTTC
TRBV11-3	-	TRBJ2-2	17	-	CASSLGVGRENTGELFF	TGTGCCAGCAGCTTAGGCGTCGGCAGGGAGAACACCGGGGAGCTGTTTTTT
TRBV9	-	TRBJ2-1	15	TRBD1	CASSVGGQHYNEQFF	TGTGCCAGCAGCGTAGGGGGACAGCACTACAATGAGCAGTTCTTC
TRBV7-8	medium-sized	TRBJ2-7	15	-	CASSLSGVNPYEQYF	TGTGCCAGCAGCTTATCCGGGGTCAACCCCTACGAGCAGTACTTC
TRBV18	-	TRBJ1-1	17	-	CASSQKAPTAPGTEAFF	TGTGCCAGCTCTCAAAAAGCCCCGACCGCCCCGGGGACTGAAGCTTTCTTT
TRBV18	-	TRBJ1-4	15	-	CASSPSTESNEKLFF	TGTGCCAGCTCACCAAGTACAGAATCTAATGAAAAACTGTTTTTT
TRBV6-5	-	TRBJ1-1	15	TRBD1	CASAPGQGWNTEAFF	TGTGCCAGCGCACCGGGACAGGGCTGGAACACTGAAGCTTTCTTT
TRBV2	-	TRBJ1-2	14	-	CASSAYGQTEGYTF	TGTGCCAGCAGTGCGTATGGACAAACAGAAGGCTACACCTTC
TRBV5-5	few	TRBJ1-2	12	-	CASSLGGGGYTF	TGTGCCAGCAGCCTTGGGGGGGGTGGCTACACCTTC
TRBV5-1	-	TRBJ2-1	14	TRBD1	CASSAGQGLNEQFF	TGCGCCAGCAGCGCCGGACAGGGCCTCAATGAGCAGTTCTTC
TRBV29-1	-	TRBJ1-3	13	TRBD1	CSVEQGSGNTIYF	TGCAGCGTCGAACAGGGGTCTGGAAACACCATATATTTT
TRBV27	-	TRBJ2-7	14	TRBD1	CASRTRTGLGEQYF	TGTGCCAGCAGGACGAGGACAGGGTTGGGGGAGCAGTACTTC
TRBV19	-	TRBJ1-6	13	TRBD1	CASTGQGGSPLHF	TGTGCCAGTACCGGACAGGGCGGTTCACCCCTCCACTTT
TRBV11-2	-	TRBJ2-5	16	TRBD2	CASSTRAGGPQETQYF	TGTGCCAGCAGCACCCGAGCGGGGGGCCCCCAAGAGACCCAGTACTTC
TRBV2	-	TRBJ2-5	15	TRBD1	CASSLGTAPGETQYF	TGTGCCAGCAGCCTAGGGACAGCCCCTGGGGAGACCCAGTACTTC
TRBV19	-	TRBJ1-6	15	TRBD1	CASSIVQGANSPLHF	TGTGCCAGTAGTATTGTACAGGGGGCTAATTCACCCCTCCACTTT
TRBV10-2	-	TRBJ2-3	13	-	CASRGTRADTQYF	TGCGCCAGCAGGGGGACTCGGGCAGATACGCAGTATTTT
TRBV5-8	-	TRBJ1-1	13	TRBD1	CASSSDRDTEAFF	TGTGCCAGCAGCAGTGACAGGGACACTGAAGCTTTCTTT
TRBV6-5	-	TRBJ1-6	14	TRBD1	CASNLGQENSPLHF	TGTGCCAGCAACCTCGGACAGGAGAATTCACCCCTCCACTTT
TRBV5-1	once	TRBJ1-3	14	TRBD1	CASSLGTGANTIYF	TGCGCCAGCAGCCTTGGGACAGGGGCAAACACCATATATTTT
TRBV19	-	TRBJ1-1	14	TRBD1	CASSRGQGNTEAFF	TGTGCCAGTAGTAGGGGACAGGGGAACACTGAAGCTTTCTTT
TRBV19	-	TRBJ1-3	14	-	CATTDSPSGNTIYF	TGTGCCACCACCGACAGCCCCTCTGGAAACACCATATATTTT
TRBV19	-	TRBJ2-2	14	-	CASNMWGDTGELFF	TGTGCCAGTAACATGTGGGGGGACACCGGGGAGCTGTTTTTT
TRBV5-1	-	TRBJ1-2	15	TRBD1	CASSLRTGGQGGYTF	TGCGCCAGCAGCTTGAGGACAGGGGGCCAAGGTGGCTACACCTTC